A single TCR beta chain is shown here with its context. Its matching antigen is unknown. Additional DNA sequences in this sample encode the identical CDR3. The data originate from a study of shared clonotypes between healthy human individuals. Looking at the study overall: For every donor, three CD4 naive, three CD4 memory, two CD8 naive and one CD8 memory plates were used. Study results and limitations: A handful of donors showed sharing of about 5.5% of naive CD4 clonotypes.

Assay: immunoSEQ multiplex PCR; the TCRdb copy retains only in-frame clones and omits some. The sample lists more than 2 million clones, approximately 94% occurring once. CDR1 and CDR2 (germline): MNHEY, SVGAGI. The CDR3 consists of 12 residues. V dropped 5 bases and J dropped 6 bases, with 11 bases sitting between them. Material for sequencing was naive CD4+ T cells sorted from blood. The subset is: CD45RA+ positively selected. The chain recombines TRBV6-5 with TRBJ2-7, with D maybe TRBD2 (6 bases). The sequence was obtained from a man aged 18 to 30 in good health. The CDR3 DNA reads as TGTGCCAGCAGTACCCCCGGGGGCGAGCAGTACTTC. Translating gives CASSTPGGEQYF.